This T cell receptor (beta chain) was sequenced during a study of early T cells in non-severe SARS-CoV-2 infection. Study summary: Whole-blood bulk RNA, unsorted, was sequenced, and chains were unpaired. Findings and caveats of the study: VDJdb-based annotation leaned toward anti-spike CD8 responses and missed private and CD4 specificities.

Attachment of unique molecular identifiers was made to individual cDNA molecules. TCRdb processed the 5' RACE reads anew with MiXCR; each CDR3 protein has one entry. This table holds around 21,000 distinct CDR3 sequences, 5% to 6% found once. Germline assignment: CDR1 ENHRY and CDR2 SYGVKD. The CDR3 is made up of 14 amino acids. Trimming pared 6 bases from V and 5 bases from J, leaving 16 bases between. This clonotype was observed a few times. Its target is not known. The TCR comes from an adult who was a healthcare worker with PCR-confirmed SARS-CoV-2 infection or an uninfected control (not recorded which). This rearrangement joins TRBV10-3 to TRBJ2-5; tentative D call: TRBD2 (7 bases). The sequences come from whole blood, collected at baseline. The CDR3 sequence: CAIRDGGRKETQYF. DNA for the CDR3: TGTGCCATCAGAGACGGGGGGCGGAAGGAGACCCAGTACTTC.